This TCR beta chain stems from a study of neurological immune-mediated disorders. This clonotype was counted ten times or more. The CDR3 spans 14 residues. TCRdb re-called the 5' RACE reads through MiXCR, storing one row per CDR3 protein. The sample holds more than 20,000 distinct CDR3 sequences, roughly 13% seen once. Time point noted: technical triplicate 1. This rearrangement joins TRBV21-1 to TRBJ2-4. TRBV21-1 counts as a pseudogene. Sequencing was carried out using CD4+ T cells from blood. This TCR came from a female donor with HTLV-1-associated myelopathy (HAM/TSP). The chain's CDR3 is CASSKRLAKNIQYF. Written as DNA, the CDR3 is TGTGCCAGCAGCAAAAGGCTAGCCAAAAACATTCAGTACTTC.